This T cell receptor beta chain was captured in a study of blood T cell repertoires in COVID-19 (dated by TCRdb to the early 2020s). About the investigation overall: Samples from collaborators originated in the United States, Italy and Spain and spanned both the acute and convalescent phases of COVID-19. The material from the prospective study consisted of cDNA or gDNA derived from T cells, B-cell-depleted T cells, or PBMCs. Deeply sampled blood TCRbeta repertoires from subjects exposed to, actively infected with, or recovered from COVID-19 were included in the dataset. The repertoires were released in a freely available public database meant as a resource for research on the immune response to SARS-CoV-2. The samples were drawn from the first 160 participants of the ongoing ImmuneRACE study and from over a thousand subjects provided by 6 global collaborators. A de-identified subject ID, COVID-19 status, age in years and sex were almost always included in the sample metadata. HLA class I and class II types, where available, came from metadata supplied by the sample provider rather than from assay-based typing. What the research found in general, with its limitations: The amount of clinical and demographic metadata varied by source and participant and was provided uncurated.

TCRbeta CDR3 regions were amplified from genomic DNA by means of the immunoSEQ Assay, a bias-controlled multiplex PCR. From the authors' description of their analysis: Within the assay, amplification of reference gene primers was used to estimate how many nucleated cells each sample contained. To quantify the absolute abundance of each unique TCRbeta CDR3 rearrangement, sequence reads were collapsed and filtered. For each sample, productive Simpson clonality was calculated by taking the square root of Simpson's diversity index across productive rearrangements. Sourced from immuneACCESS, this table was stored by TCRdb with only in-frame sequences that have V and J called. A share of the clones is absent; for the studies checked, an unresolved V gene accounts for under half, and the remainder has no known explanation. V and J calls plus clone size are reproduced from that table; the DNA served to infer D and trimming. The sample table contains fewer than 450,000 clones; only one count was recorded for around nine tenths of them. The biggest ten clones account for approximately 7.3% of the sample.

The germline ends are 11 bases apart after V is trimmed by 8 bases and J by 1 base. The CDR3 runs 13 amino acids, cysteine and phenylalanine included. Solely the CDR3 DNA is kept, with 39 bases framed from the first base. The germline V gene (reference sequence) sets CDR1 to LNHDA and CDR2 to SQIVND. Note on this clone: It lacks a known antigen. Nothing much larger sits one base from this clone, and base qualities are not available.

At one collaborating source in Seattle, patients were enrolled during active infection and were followed longitudinally through the course of disease. The collaborating institutions used their own protocols to collect whole blood in K2EDTA tubes. For TCRbeta analysis, collaborator samples were shipped as frozen whole blood, as isolated PBMCs, or as DNA extracted from either sample type. Sequencing was done on a sample of peripheral blood. This chain is built from TRBV19 and TRBJ1-1; possibly the D gene is TRBD1, per 6 matching bases. The clonotype originates from a woman aged 70-85 years with COVID-19, enrolled during active disease. The CDR3 loop reads CASSTGPNTEAFF. In nucleotides, the sequence is TGTGCCAGTTCGACAGGCCCGAACACTGAAGCTTTCTTT. Beyond the CDR3, the reference TRBV19 and TRBJ1-1 genes provide the residues; the full variable domain reads: DGGITQSPKYLFRKEGQNVTLSCEQNLNHDAMYWYRQDPGQGLRLIYYSQIVNDFQKGDIAEGYSVSREKKESFPLTVTSAQKNPTAFYLCASSTGPNTEAFFGQGTRLTVV.